These 4 T cell receptor beta chains share one sample of origin, sequenced in a study of early T cells in non-severe SARS-CoV-2 infection. TCRdb re-called the 5' RACE reads with MiXCR, one entry per CDR3 protein. The sample has tens of thousands of distinct CDR3 sequences; approximately 11% are singletons. This sample comprised whole blood, obtained at baseline. These receptors were obtained from an adult who was a healthcare worker with PCR-confirmed SARS-CoV-2 infection or an uninfected control (not recorded which).

There are a few counts of this clonotype. The CDR3 spells CASSSTSSVTGELFF. The DNA of the CDR3 is TGTGCCAGCAGCTCCACGTCTAGCGTCACCGGGGAGCTGTTTTTT. This rearrangement joins TRBV9 to TRBJ2-2; the D gene is possibly TRBD2 (6 bases). This CDR3 comprises 15 residues. V was shortened by 4 bases and J by 4 bases, with 14 bases between the two germline ends. CDR1 is SGDLS and CDR2 is YYNGEE in the germline V gene.

Many counts were recorded for this clonotype. The chain links TRBV7-9 to TRBJ1-1, with D perhaps TRBD1 (6 bases). The CDR3 runs 15 residues. With 5 bases removed from V and 1 base from J, the gap between germline ends came to 14 bases. Germline values: CDR1 SEHNR, CDR2 FQNEAQ (reference sequence). As DNA, the CDR3 is TGTGCCAGCAGCCCTAGGGGGGGCCCGAACACTGAAGCTTTCTTT. Its translation: CASSPRGGPNTEAFF.

This clonotype was seen a handful of times. The V call is TRBV29-1, the J call TRBJ2-2; D is possibly TRBD1 or TRBD2 (5 bases each). The V and J ends lost 6 bases and 1 base respectively, with 15 bases between them. CDR3 size: 15 residues. The germline gives CDR1 SQVTM, CDR2 ANQGSEA. The CDR3 region is CSVTRDGMNTGELFF. CDR3 coding DNA: TGCAGCGTCACCAGGGACGGAATGAACACCGGGGAGCTGTTTTTT.

In this sample, this clonotype turned up many times. The J gene is TRBJ2-4, the V gene TRBV7-2; TRBD1 aligns across 10 bases. There are 13 residues in the CDR3. Germline V gene lookup returns CDR1 SGHTA and CDR2 FQGNSA. V shed 5 bases and J 8 bases; nucleotides not matched to a gene: 3. CDR3 sequence: CASSPGTGDIQYF. CDR3 in DNA: TGTGCCAGCAGCCCAGGGACAGGGGACATTCAGTACTTC.